The source of this TCR beta chain is a study of blood T cell repertoires in COVID-19. The sample holds a few counts of this clone. The CDR3 spans 15 residues. Germline assignment: CDR1 SGHDT and CDR2 YYEEEE. The trim removed 4 bases at V and 7 bases at J, leaving 8 bases unmatched. The table came from immunoSEQ multiplex PCR; TCRdb's copy has only in-frame clones and leaves some out. Of roughly 70,000 clones listed, around 75% are singletons. Sequenced material: peripheral blood. This clonotype was sampled from a man in his 70s with acute or convalescent COVID-19. This chain links TRBV5-6 with TRBJ1-6, with TRBD1 matching over 7 bases. The CDR3 sequence: CASSPTGTGNSPLHF. DNA of the CDR3: TGTGCCAGCAGCCCGACAGGGACTGGGAATTCACCCCTCCACTTT.